This TCR beta chain appears in the sequencing data of a study of identical twins. General study findings and limits: Modelling approaches yielded underestimates of out-of-frame TCR alpha sharing between monozygotic twins.

This clonotype was detected a few times. As yet, its antigen is unknown. TCRdb re-analysed the 5' RACE reads in MiXCR, keeping a single row per CDR3 protein. The repertoire holds 450,000 or so distinct CDR3 sequences, with 14% as singletons. CDR3 length: 14 residues. Germline V gene lookup returns CDR1 DFQATT and CDR2 SNEGSKA (reference sequence). Trimming stripped 6 bases from V and 1 base from J, with 12 bases between. These data were also filed under a second study, of yellow fever vaccine responses in identical twins.

The rearrangement uses TRBV20-1 and TRBJ2-2; a possible D gene is TRBD1 (6 bases). The source material was CD4+ T cells sorted from blood. The TCR comes from a woman aged 18-35 years in good health. The CDR3 reads CSASSQGNTGELFF. The CDR3 region has the DNA TGCAGTGCATCGTCACAGGGGAACACCGGGGAGCTGTTTTTT.